Below, 10 T cell receptor beta chains from the same sample are listed, as sequenced in a study of T cells after yellow fever vaccination. TCRdb ran MiXCR on the 5' RACE reads and lists one entry per CDR3 protein. The table includes approximately 450,000 distinct CDR3 sequences, around 20% detected once. Material: PBMCs, obtained before the yellow fever booster vaccination. These receptors originate from a man aged 18 to 35 who received the YFV17D yellow fever vaccine.

This clonotype was counted a few times. The rearrangement joins TRBV6-5 to TRBJ2-7; D uncertain. The length of the CDR3 is 14 residues. Trimming left V 2 bases short and J 0 bases short, with 8 bases between. Germline V lookup: CDR1 MNHEY, CDR2 SVGAGI. The CDR3 here is CASSYSQSSYEQYF. Here the CDR3 DNA reads TGTGCCAGCAGTTACAGCCAGAGCTCCTACGAGCAGTACTTC.

The rearrangement uses TRBV6-4 and TRBJ2-1; tentatively, D is TRBD2 (5 bases). Germline assignment: CDR1 MRHNA and CDR2 SNTAGT. There are 13 residues in the CDR3. The germline V and J ends were trimmed by 6 bases and 5 bases, with 11 bases remaining between them. The CDR3 DNA reads TGTGCCAGCAGCCCATCGGGAAACAATGAGCAGTTCTTC. Its translation is CASSPSGNNEQFF.

This clonotype came up a few times. The V and J genes are TRBV9 and TRBJ1-2; D gene uncertain. Germline CDR1 SGDLS, CDR2 YYNGEE. Trimming shortened V by 0 bases and J by 2 bases, and 8 bases separated the two germline ends. The CDR3 is made up of 14 amino acids. The CDR3 protein is CASSVASMNYGYTF. The DNA of the CDR3 is TGTGCCAGCAGCGTAGCATCAATGAACTATGGCTACACCTTC.

The chain carries TRBV7-9 and TRBJ2-2; 11 positions agree with TRBD1. The germline CDR1 and CDR2 sequences are SEHNR and FQNEAQ (reference sequence). Losses at the gene ends were 5 bases for V and 7 bases for J; bases not matched to a gene: 9. This CDR3 is built from 16 residues. The CDR3 bases are TGTGCCAGCAGCGGAGGACAGGGGGCTGCGCGCGGGGAGCTGTTTTTT. This sequence encodes CASSGGQGAARGELFF. Full variable domain (remainder filled in from reference TRBV7-9 and TRBJ2-2): DTGVSQNPRHKITKRGQNVTFRCDPISEHNRLYWYRQTLGQGPEFLTYFQNEAQLEKSRLLSDRFSAERPKGSFSTLEIQRTEQGDSAMYLCASSGGQGAARGELFFGEGSRLTVL.

This clonotype came up a few times. V usage is TRBV10-3 and J usage is TRBJ2-2; 10 nucleotides match TRBD1. The CDR3 extends over 14 amino acids. In germline, CDR1 is ENHRY, CDR2 SYGVKD. The junction had 4 bases not matched to a gene; V was cut back by 6 bases and J by 6 bases. This CDR3 is CAIRDRGKSGELFF. For the CDR3, the DNA is TGTGCCATCAGGGACAGGGGGAAATCCGGGGAGCTGTTTTTT.

This clonotype came up a few times. The chain joins TRBV4-3 to TRBJ1-1; weak D call: TRBD1 (5 bases). Germline-derived CDR1 and CDR2 are LGHNA and YSLEER. Trimming left V 3 bases short and J 7 bases short, with 15 bases between. This CDR3 comprises 14 residues. The DNA of the CDR3 is TGCGCCAGCAGCCATGGTCAGGGCCCATTTGAAGCTTTCTTT. It is translated as CASSHGQGPFEAFF.

V usage is TRBV3-1 and J usage is TRBJ2-2; D is possibly TRBD2 (5 bases). With 6 bases removed from V and 4 bases from J, the gap between germline ends came to 12 bases. CDR3 length equals 14 residues. The germline gives CDR1 LGHDT, CDR2 YNNKEL (reference sequence). CDR3 residues: CASRLAPGTGELFF. The DNA of the CDR3 is TGTGCCAGCAGGCTAGCACCGGGCACCGGGGAGCTGTTTTTT. Variable domain in full (rest from reference TRBV3-1 and TRBJ2-2): DTAVSQTPKYLVTQMGNDKSIKCEQNLGHDTMYWYKQDSKKFLKIMFSYNNKELIINETVPNRFSPKSPDKAHLNLHINSLELGDSAVYFCASRLAPGTGELFFGEGSRLTVL.

This clonotype was detected many times. The J gene is TRBJ2-5, the V gene TRBV7-2; D could derive from TRBD1 or TRBD2 (5 bases each). This CDR3 region has 15 residues. V lost 3 bases and J 7 bases, leaving 18 bases between the germline ends. Looked up from germline, CDR1 is SGHTA and CDR2 is FQGNSA. The CDR3 DNA reads as TGTGCCAGCAGCTTTATTTGGGGGAATGACGGGACCCAGTACTTC. Amino acids: CASSFIWGNDGTQYF.

The V and J genes are TRBV5-1 and TRBJ1-1, with unresolved D. The CDR3 runs 15 residues. In germline, CDR1 is SGHRS, CDR2 YFSETQ. Trimming took 0 bases from V and 1 from J, leaving 10 bases between them. This chain's CDR3 is CASSLEHSQNTEAFF. The CDR3 bases are TGCGCCAGCAGCTTGGAGCACTCCCAGAACACTGAAGCTTTCTTT.

The chain combines TRBV20-1 with TRBJ1-3; D perhaps matches TRBD1 (6 bases). From germline, CDR1 is DFQATT and CDR2 SNEGSKA (reference sequence). V was cut by 6 bases and J by 3 bases, with 9 bases left in between. The CDR3 extends over 12 amino acids. In DNA, the CDR3 is TGCAGTGCGGGACAATTTGGAAACACCATATATTTT. Translation gives CSAGQFGNTIYF.